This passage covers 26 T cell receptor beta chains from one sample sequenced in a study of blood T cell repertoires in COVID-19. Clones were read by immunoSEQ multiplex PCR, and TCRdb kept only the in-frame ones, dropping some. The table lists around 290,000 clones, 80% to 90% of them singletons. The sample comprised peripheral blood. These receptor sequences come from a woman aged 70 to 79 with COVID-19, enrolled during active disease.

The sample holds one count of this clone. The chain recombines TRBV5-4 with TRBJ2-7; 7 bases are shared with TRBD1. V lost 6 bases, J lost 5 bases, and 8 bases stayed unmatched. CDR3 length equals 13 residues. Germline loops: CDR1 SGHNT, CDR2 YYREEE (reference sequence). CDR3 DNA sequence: TGTGCCAGCAAGATCGACAGGGTGGACGAGCAGTACTTC. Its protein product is CASKIDRVDEQYF.

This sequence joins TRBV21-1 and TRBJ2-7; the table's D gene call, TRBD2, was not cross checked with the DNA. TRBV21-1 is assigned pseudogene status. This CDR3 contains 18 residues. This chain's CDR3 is CASLPSSLGFLKPYEQYF. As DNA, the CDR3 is TGTGCCAGCCTCCCGTCTTCCCTTGGTTTCCTAAAACCTTACGAGCAGTACTTC.

The CDR3 sequence is CASSWGQGKETQYF. The DNA of the CDR3 is TGCGCCAGCAGCTGGGGACAGGGGAAGGAGACCCAGTACTTC. This sequence joins TRBV5-1 and TRBJ2-5; TRBD1 matches 10 bases. V shed 3 bases and J 5 bases; nucleotides not matched to a gene: 4. This CDR3 has 14 amino acids. Germline CDR1 SGHRS, CDR2 YFSETQ.

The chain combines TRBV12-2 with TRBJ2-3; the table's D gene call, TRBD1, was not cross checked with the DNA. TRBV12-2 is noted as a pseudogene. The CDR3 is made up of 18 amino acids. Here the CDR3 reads CASRLAQQGAASTDTQYF. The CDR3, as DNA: TGTGCAAGTCGCTTAGCGCAACAGGGGGCCGCTAGCACAGATACGCAGTATTTT.

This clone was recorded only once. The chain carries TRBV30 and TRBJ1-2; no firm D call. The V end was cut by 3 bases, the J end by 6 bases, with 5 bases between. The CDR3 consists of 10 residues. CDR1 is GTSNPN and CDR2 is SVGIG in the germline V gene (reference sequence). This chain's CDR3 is CAWRRDGYTF. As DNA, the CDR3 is TGTGCCTGGAGGCGGGATGGCTACACCTTC.

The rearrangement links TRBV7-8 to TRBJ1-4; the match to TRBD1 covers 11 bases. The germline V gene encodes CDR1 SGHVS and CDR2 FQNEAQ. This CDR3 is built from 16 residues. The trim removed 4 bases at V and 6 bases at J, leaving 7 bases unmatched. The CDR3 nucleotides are TGTGCCAGCAGCTCGGACCAGGACAGGGGGCATGAAAAACTGTTTTTT. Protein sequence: CASSSDQDRGHEKLFF.

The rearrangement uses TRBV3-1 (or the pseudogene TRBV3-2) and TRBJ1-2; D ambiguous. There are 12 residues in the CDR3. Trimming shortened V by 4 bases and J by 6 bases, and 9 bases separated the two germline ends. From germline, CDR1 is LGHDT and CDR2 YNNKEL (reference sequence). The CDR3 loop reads CASSLTSDGYTF. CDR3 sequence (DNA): TGTGCCAGCAGCCTCACTTCTGATGGCTACACCTTC.

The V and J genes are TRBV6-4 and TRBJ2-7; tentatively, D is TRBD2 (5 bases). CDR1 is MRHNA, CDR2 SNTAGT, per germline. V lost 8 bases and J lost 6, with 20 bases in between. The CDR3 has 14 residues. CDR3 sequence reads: CASRQLREGSEQYF. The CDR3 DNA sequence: TGTGCCAGCCGACAACTGAGAGAGGGCTCCGAGCAGTACTTC.

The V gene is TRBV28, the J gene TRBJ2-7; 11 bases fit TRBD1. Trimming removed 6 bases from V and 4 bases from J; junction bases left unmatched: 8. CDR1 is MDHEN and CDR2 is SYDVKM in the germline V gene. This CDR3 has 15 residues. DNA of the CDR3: TGTGCCAGCAGGGAGGGGACAGGGGGTGGGTACGAGCAGTACTTC. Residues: CASREGTGGGYEQYF. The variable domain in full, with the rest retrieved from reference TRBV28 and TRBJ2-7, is DVKVTQSSRYLVKRTGEKVFLECVQDMDHENMFWYRQDPGLGLRLIYFSYDVKMKEKGDIPEGYSVSREKKERFSLILESASTNQTSMYLCASREGTGGGYEQYFGPGTRLTVT.

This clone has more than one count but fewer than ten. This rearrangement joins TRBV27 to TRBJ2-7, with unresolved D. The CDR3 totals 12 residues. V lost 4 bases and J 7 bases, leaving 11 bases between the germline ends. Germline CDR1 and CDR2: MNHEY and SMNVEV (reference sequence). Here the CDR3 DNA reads TGTGCCAGCAGTTCCCCTACGAAGGAGCAGTACTTC. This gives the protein CASSSPTKEQYF.

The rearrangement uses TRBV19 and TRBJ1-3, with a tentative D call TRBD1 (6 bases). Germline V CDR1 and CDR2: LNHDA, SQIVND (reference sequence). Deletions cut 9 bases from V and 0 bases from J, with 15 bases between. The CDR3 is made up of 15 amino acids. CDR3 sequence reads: CASCRDIYSGNTIYF. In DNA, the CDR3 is TGTGCCAGCTGTCGGGACATATACTCTGGAAACACCATATATTTT.

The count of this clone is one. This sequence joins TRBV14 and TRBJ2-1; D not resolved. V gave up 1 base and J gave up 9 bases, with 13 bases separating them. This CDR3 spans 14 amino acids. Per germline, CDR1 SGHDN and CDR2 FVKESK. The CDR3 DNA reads TGTGCCAGCAGCCAAGGCGCCTACAGTCCTGAGCAGTTCTTC. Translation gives CASSQGAYSPEQFF. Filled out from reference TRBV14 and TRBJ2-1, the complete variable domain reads EAGVTQFPSHSVIEKGQTVTLRCDPISGHDNLYWYRRVMGKEIKFLLHFVKESKQDESGMPNNRFLAERTGGTYSTLKVQPAELEDSGVYFCASSQGAYSPEQFFGPGTRLTVL.

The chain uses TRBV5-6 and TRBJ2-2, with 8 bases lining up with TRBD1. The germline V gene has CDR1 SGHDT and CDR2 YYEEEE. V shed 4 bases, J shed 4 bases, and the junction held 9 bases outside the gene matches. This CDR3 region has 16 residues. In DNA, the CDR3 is TGTGCCAGCAGCCCCGGGACAGGAGCTTTCACCGGGGAGCTGTTTTTT. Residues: CASSPGTGAFTGELFF.

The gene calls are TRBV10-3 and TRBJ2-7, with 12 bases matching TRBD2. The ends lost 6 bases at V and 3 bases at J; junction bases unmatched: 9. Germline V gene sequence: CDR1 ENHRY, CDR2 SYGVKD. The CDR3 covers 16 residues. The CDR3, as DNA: TGTGCCATCAGGGGAACCGGGACTAGCGGGTACTACGAGCAGTACTTC. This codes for CAIRGTGTSGYYEQYF.

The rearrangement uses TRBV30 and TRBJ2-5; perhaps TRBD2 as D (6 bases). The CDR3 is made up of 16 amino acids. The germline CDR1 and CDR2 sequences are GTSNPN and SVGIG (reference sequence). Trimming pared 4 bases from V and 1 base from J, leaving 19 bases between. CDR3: CAWKVFRDFSQETQYF. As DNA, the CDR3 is TGTGCCTGGAAAGTCTTCCGGGACTTTAGCCAAGAGACCCAGTACTTC.

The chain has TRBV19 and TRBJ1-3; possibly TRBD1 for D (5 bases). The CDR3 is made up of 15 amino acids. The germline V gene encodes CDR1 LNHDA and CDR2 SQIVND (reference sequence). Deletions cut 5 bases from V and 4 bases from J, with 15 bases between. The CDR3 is CASSVTATAGNTIYF. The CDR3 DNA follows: TGTGCCAGTAGTGTGACAGCTACCGCGGGAAACACCATATATTTT.

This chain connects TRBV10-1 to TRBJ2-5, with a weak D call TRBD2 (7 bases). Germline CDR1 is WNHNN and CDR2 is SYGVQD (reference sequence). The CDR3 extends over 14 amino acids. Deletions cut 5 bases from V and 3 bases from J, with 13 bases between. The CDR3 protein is CASSRGGAEETQYF. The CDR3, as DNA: TGCGCCAGCAGTAGAGGGGGGGCAGAAGAGACCCAGTACTTC.

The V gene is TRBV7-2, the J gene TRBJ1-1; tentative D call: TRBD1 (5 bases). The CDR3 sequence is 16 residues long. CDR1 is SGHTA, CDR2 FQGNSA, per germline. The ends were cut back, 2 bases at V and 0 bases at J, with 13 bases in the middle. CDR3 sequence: CASSLRAGNVNTEAFF. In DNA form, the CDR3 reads TGTGCCAGCAGCTTAAGGGCAGGGAATGTGAACACTGAAGCTTTCTTT.

For the CDR3, the DNA is TGCGCCAGCAGCTTGGCCCTCGGTCCTAGCGGGGGTCTAAGCTCCTACGAGCAGTACTTC. This codes for CASSLALGPSGGLSSYEQYF. The chain is built from TRBV5-1 and TRBJ2-7, with TRBD2 matching 10 bases. Unmatched junction bases numbered 15, after V lost 0 bases and J lost 0 bases. The CDR3 runs 20 residues. Germline V gene data show CDR1 as SGHRS and CDR2 as YFSETQ.

Written as DNA, the CDR3 is TGCGCCAGCAGCCAGATTAGCGGGGGGGTCACAGATACGCAGTATTTT. Translated, it gives CASSQISGGVTDTQYF. The rearrangement uses TRBV5-1 and TRBJ2-3; 11 bases align to TRBD2. Germline V gene data show CDR1 as SGHRS and CDR2 as YFSETQ. The ends lost 4 bases at V and 2 bases at J; junction bases unmatched: 6. The length of the CDR3 is 16 residues.

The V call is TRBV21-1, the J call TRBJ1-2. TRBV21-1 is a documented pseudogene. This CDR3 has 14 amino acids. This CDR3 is CASSKLTGYYGYTF. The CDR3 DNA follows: TGTGCCAGCAGCAAATTAACGGGGTACTATGGCTACACCTTC.

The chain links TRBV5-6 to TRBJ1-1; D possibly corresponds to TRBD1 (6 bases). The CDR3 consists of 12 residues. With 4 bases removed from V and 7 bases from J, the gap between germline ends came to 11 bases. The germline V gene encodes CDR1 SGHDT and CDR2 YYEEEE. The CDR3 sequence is CASSLGADEAFF. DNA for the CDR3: TGTGCCAGCAGCCTGGGGGCCGATGAAGCTTTCTTT.

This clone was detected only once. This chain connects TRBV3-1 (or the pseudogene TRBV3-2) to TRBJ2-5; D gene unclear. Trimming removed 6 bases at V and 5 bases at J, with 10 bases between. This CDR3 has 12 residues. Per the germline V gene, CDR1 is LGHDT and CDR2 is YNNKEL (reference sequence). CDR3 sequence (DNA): TGTGCCAGCAGTTACGAACGGGAGACCCAGTACTTC. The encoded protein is CASSYERETQYF.

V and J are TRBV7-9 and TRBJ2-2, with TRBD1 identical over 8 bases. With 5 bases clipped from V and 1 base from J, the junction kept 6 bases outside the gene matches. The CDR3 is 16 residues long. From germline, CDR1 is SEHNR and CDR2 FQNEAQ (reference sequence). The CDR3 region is CASSSPGTGNTGELFF. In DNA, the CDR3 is TGTGCCAGCAGCAGCCCCGGGACAGGGAACACCGGGGAGCTGTTTTTT.

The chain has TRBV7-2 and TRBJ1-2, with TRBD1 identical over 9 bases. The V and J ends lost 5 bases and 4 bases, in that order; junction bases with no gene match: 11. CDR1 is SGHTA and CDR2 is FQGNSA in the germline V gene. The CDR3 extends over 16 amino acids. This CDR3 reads CASSPTAGQGIYGYTF. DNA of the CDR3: TGTGCCAGCAGCCCTACAGCGGGACAGGGAATCTATGGCTACACCTTC.

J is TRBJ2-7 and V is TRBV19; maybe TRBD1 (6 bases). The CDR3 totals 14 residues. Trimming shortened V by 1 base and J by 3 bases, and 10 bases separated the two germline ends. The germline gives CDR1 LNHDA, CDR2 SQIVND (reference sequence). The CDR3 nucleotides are TGTGCCAGTAGTATAGCAGGACAGATCTACGAGCAGTACTTC. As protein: CASSIAGQIYEQYF.